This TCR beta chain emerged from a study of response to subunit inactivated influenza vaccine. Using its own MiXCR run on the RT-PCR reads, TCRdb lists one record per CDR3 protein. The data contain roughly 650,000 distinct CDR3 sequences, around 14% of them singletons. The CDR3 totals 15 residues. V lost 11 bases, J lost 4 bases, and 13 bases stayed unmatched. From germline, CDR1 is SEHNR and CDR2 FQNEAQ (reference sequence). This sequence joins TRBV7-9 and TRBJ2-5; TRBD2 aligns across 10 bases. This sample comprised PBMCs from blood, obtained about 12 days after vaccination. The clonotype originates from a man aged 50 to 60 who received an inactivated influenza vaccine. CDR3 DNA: TGTGCCCTCCCAACTCGGCTAGCGGGAGTAGAGACCCAGTACTTC. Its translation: CALPTRLAGVETQYF.